This T cell receptor beta chain comes out of a study of beta chain features in type 1 diabetes. The study's findings and limits: Shortening of TCRB CDR3s, moderate but significant, appeared in all four CD4+ subsets of Type 1 diabetes patients. PCR might favor shorter templates, equally in patients and controls.

Expressed TCRB transcripts were sequenced because the isolated RNA had all been reverse transcribed beforehand. Profiled with immunoSEQ multiplex PCR; TCRdb holds only in-frame clones, not every one. The sample records 13,000 to 15,000 clones, around three fifths being singletons. Comments on this clone: Its antigen is currently unknown.

Donors underwent one heparinised blood draw, around 120 mL on average. Isolation of CD4+ naive, central memory, regulatory and stem cell-like memory cells was achieved by sorting via CD45RO/CCR7/CD25/CD127/CD95/CD27. Over 95% purity was reached by all sorted populations. This receptor was identified in a woman aged 18-30 years with type 1 diabetes. Specimen: stem cell memory CD4+ T cells from blood.

For the CDR3, the DNA is TGTGCCAGCAGTTTTCGTGTGGGGACAGGGGCTGCCGAGCAGTACTTC. Translation: CASSFRVGTGAAEQYF. V gene TRBV27 combines with J gene TRBJ2-7; the match to TRBD1 covers 10 bases. V lost 3 bases, J lost 6 bases, and 11 bases stayed unmatched. The CDR3 is 16 residues long. Germline V lookup: CDR1 MNHEY, CDR2 SMNVEV (reference sequence).